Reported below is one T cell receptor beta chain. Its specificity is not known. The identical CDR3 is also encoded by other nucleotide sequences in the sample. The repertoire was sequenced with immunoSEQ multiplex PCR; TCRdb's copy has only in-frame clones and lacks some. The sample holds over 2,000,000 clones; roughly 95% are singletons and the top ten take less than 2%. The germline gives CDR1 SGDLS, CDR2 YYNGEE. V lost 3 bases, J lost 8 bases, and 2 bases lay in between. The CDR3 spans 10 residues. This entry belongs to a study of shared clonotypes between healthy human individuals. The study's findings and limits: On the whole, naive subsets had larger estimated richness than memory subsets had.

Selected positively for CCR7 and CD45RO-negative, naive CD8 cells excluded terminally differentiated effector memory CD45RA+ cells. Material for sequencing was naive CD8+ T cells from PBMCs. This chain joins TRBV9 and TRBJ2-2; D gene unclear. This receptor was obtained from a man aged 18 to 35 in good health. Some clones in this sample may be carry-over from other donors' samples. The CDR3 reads CASSGGELFF. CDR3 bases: TGTGCCAGCAGCGGTGGGGAGCTGTTTTTT.